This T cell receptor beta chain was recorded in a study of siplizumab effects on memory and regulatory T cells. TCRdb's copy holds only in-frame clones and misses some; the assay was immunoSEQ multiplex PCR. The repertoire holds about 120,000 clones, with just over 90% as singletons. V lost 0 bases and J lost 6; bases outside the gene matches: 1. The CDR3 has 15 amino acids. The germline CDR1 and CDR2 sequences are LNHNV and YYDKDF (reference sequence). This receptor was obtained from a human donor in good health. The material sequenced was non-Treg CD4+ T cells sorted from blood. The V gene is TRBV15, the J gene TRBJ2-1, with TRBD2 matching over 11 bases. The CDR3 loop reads CATSRDLAGGNEQFF. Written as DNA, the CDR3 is TGTGCCACCAGCAGAGACCTAGCGGGGGGCAATGAGCAGTTCTTC.